This TCR beta chain stems from a study of blood T cell repertoires in COVID-19. About the research overall: Some COVID-19 samples were acute and others convalescent; all came from the United States, Italy and Spain. T cells, B-cell-depleted T cells, or PBMCs supplied cDNA or gDNA.

The germline CDR1 and CDR2 sequences are ENHRY and SYGVKD. Trimming stripped 7 bases from V and 0 bases from J, with 12 bases between. The CDR3 is made up of 14 amino acids. Per the authors' pipeline: Nucleated cell counts were estimated from reference gene primer amplification. The data were produced by immunoSEQ multiplex PCR, yet TCRdb's version contains in-frame clones alone and is incomplete. V and J calls and clone size are copied from that table; D and trimming were computed from the DNA. Counted here are about 61,000 clones, 88% occurring once; the ten biggest clones make up 18%. What was sequenced was peripheral blood. This sequence joins TRBV10-3 and TRBJ1-1; D perhaps matches TRBD1 (6 bases). The sequence derives from a woman over 75 with active COVID-19. CDR3: CAINRAGMNTEAFF. The CDR3 DNA sequence: TGTGCCATCAACAGGGCAGGGATGAACACTGAAGCTTTCTTT.